This TCR beta chain was sequenced during a study of shared clonotypes between healthy human individuals. Study-wide points: Sequencing depth was a factor that was expected to affect clonotype sharing among donors. Limitation of the genetic and exposure-history diversity represented came from the few donors.

As concerns this clone: Its antigen is not identified.

Sequenced by immunoSEQ multiplex PCR; TCRdb stores in-frame clones only, minus some. The table has approximately 470,000 clones, 78% seen once. This CDR3 has 13 residues. V was pared by 0 bases and J by 4 bases, with 6 bases between. Germline CDR1 SGHNT, CDR2 YYREEE (reference sequence). The V and J genes are TRBV5-4 and TRBJ2-3; D is undetermined. The TCR originated in a woman aged 40 to 49 in good health. Some clones in this sample may be carry-over from other donors' samples. Sequenced input: PBMCs. The CDR3 region is CASSLDYPDTQYF. As DNA, the CDR3 is TGTGCCAGCAGCTTGGACTATCCAGATACGCAGTATTTT.